This passage covers 23 T cell receptor beta chains from one sample sequenced in a study of blood T cells in healthy people across ages. It was with a sample-barcoded 5' primer and a J-beta primer mix that a second PCR of about 6 to 12 cycles was run. TCRdb re-called the 5' RACE reads through MiXCR, storing one row per CDR3 protein. This sample has approximately 900,000 distinct CDR3 sequences; about 29% occur once, and the top ten carry roughly 10%. These data are also associated with another study on T cells of mothers and their children.

What was sequenced was blood. These receptors were taken from a woman in her thirties or forties in good health.

This sequence joins TRBV6-5 and TRBJ2-3; 8 positions agree with TRBD1. Losses at the gene ends were 2 bases for V and 2 bases for J; bases not matched to a gene: 3. This CDR3 spans 15 amino acids. Per the germline V gene, CDR1 is MNHEY and CDR2 is SVGAGI. CDR3 DNA sequence: TGTGCCAGCAGTTACGGGCAGGGGGCCACAGATACGCAGTATTTT. It translates to CASSYGQGATDTQYF.

With regard to this clonotype: Given the absence of the conserved phenylalanine or tryptophan at the CDR3 end, a read error is likely. The chain combines TRBV11-2 with TRBJ2-1; 11 bases match TRBD2. The J call is uncertain, as TRBJ2-7 better fits the DNA end. This CDR3 is built from 17 residues. Germline CDR1 is SGHAT and CDR2 is FQNNGV. The CDR3 region has the DNA TGTGCCAGCAGCTTAGAGGTTAGCGGGGGGGTCTACAATGAGCAGTACTCC. This gives the protein CASSLEVSGGVYNEQYS.

The CDR3 bases are TGTGCCAGCAGAGCCGACAGAACTCAGTATGGCTACACCTTC. Protein sequence: CASRADRTQYGYTF. This chain links TRBV2 with TRBJ1-2; D is possibly TRBD1 (5 bases). Trimming took 6 bases from V and 5 from J, leaving 16 bases between them. CDR1 SNHLY and CDR2 FYNNEI come from the germline V gene. This CDR3 has 14 residues.

The sample holds a few counts of this clonotype. The chain carries TRBV20-1 and TRBJ2-3; D may be TRBD2 (6 bases). This CDR3 has 15 amino acids. Germline V gene sequence: CDR1 DFQATT, CDR2 SNEGSKA (reference sequence). V was clipped by 3 bases and J by 2 bases, with 15 bases between them. As DNA, the CDR3 is TGCAGTGCTAGCCGGGGGACGGTAGCCACAGATACGCAGTATTTT. Its protein is CSASRGTVATDTQYF.

The chain carries TRBV29-1 and TRBJ2-2, with D uncertain. With 3 bases removed from V and 1 base from J, the gap between germline ends came to 9 bases. The length of the CDR3 is 14 residues. Germline V gene sequence: CDR1 SQVTM, CDR2 ANQGSEA. The CDR3 loop is CSVEGSENTGELFF. CDR3 sequence (DNA): TGCAGCGTTGAGGGATCCGAGAACACCGGGGAGCTGTTTTTT.

This clonotype was counted only a few times. The chain couples TRBV29-1 to TRBJ1-1; D is unresolved. CDR1 and CDR2 from the germline V gene are SQVTM and ANQGSEA. This CDR3 has 14 residues. The V end was cut by 0 bases, the J end by 1 base, with 9 bases between. The CDR3 bases are TGCAGCGTTGAAGATACCGGACGGAACACTGAAGCTTTCTTT. Amino acids: CSVEDTGRNTEAFF. The variable domain in full, with the rest retrieved from reference TRBV29-1 and TRBJ1-1, is SAVISQKPSRDICQRGTSLTIQCQVDSQVTMMFWYRQQPGQSLTLIATANQGSEATYESGFVIDKFPISRPNLTFSTLTVSNMSPEDSSIYLCSVEDTGRNTEAFFGQGTRLTVV.

V is TRBV20-1 and J is TRBJ2-7; perhaps D is TRBD1 or TRBD2 (5 bases each). Trimming removed 5 bases at V and 0 bases at J, with 14 bases between. Germline CDR1 DFQATT, CDR2 SNEGSKA (reference sequence). The CDR3 is 14 residues long. CDR3 in amino acids: CSALSTGHSYEQYF. The CDR3 nucleotides read TGCAGTGCTCTGAGTACGGGGCACTCCTACGAGCAGTACTTC.

This clonotype turned up a few times. This sequence joins TRBV27 and TRBJ1-2; the D is unclear. The CDR3 contains 14 residues. Germline values: CDR1 MNHEY, CDR2 SMNVEV (reference sequence). V was clipped by 5 bases and J by 4 bases, with 14 bases between them. The CDR3 is CASSPNGQGYGYTF. CDR3 coding DNA: TGTGCCAGCAGTCCAAACGGTCAAGGCTATGGCTACACCTTC.

The J gene is TRBJ1-2, the V gene TRBV5-6; D not certain. There are 11 residues in the CDR3. Trimming shortened V by 6 bases and J by 7 bases, and 10 bases separated the two germline ends. CDR1 is SGHDT, CDR2 YYEEEE, per germline. The CDR3 protein is CASTFRGGYTF. CDR3 nucleotides: TGTGCCAGCACCTTCCGTGGTGGCTACACCTTC.

V gene TRBV28 combines with J gene TRBJ1-5; 9 bases line up with TRBD1. Trimming took 6 bases from V and 1 from J; bases not matched to a gene: 10. The CDR3 runs to 17 residues. Germline values: CDR1 MDHEN, CDR2 SYDVKM. CDR3 sequence reads: CASRPKQGAASNQPQHF. The CDR3 nucleotides are TGTGCCAGCAGACCAAAACAGGGGGCGGCGAGCAATCAGCCCCAGCATTTT.

A few counts support this clonotype. The chain joins TRBV7-9 to TRBJ1-1; unclear D gene. This CDR3 has 15 residues. Germline CDR1 SEHNR, CDR2 FQNEAQ (reference sequence). The ends were cut back, 3 bases at V and 0 bases at J, with 11 bases in the middle. CDR3 residues: CASSLDPSVNTEAFF. CDR3 nucleotides: TGTGCCAGCAGCTTGGATCCTAGTGTGAACACTGAAGCTTTCTTT.

V usage is TRBV7-2 and J usage is TRBJ2-7, with D maybe TRBD2 (7 bases). The V end was cut by 0 bases, the J end by 7 bases, with 13 bases between. The CDR3 spans 14 residues. Germline V gene sequence: CDR1 SGHTA, CDR2 FQGNSA. The CDR3 sequence is CASSLADRAGEQYF. The CDR3 coding sequence is TGTGCCAGCAGCTTAGCGGACAGAGCGGGGGAGCAGTACTTC. Combining the CDR3 with reference TRBV7-2 and TRBJ2-7 gives the whole variable domain GAGVSQSPSNKVTEKGKDVELRCDPISGHTALYWYRQSLGQGLEFLIYFQGNSAPDKSGLPSDRFSAERTGGSVSTLTIQRTQQEDSAVYLCASSLADRAGEQYFGPGTRLTVT.

This chain joins TRBV7-9 and TRBJ1-2; 8 bases are shared with TRBD1. The germline CDR1 and CDR2 sequences are SEHNR and FQNEAQ (reference sequence). Germline trimming cut 3 bases from V and 4 bases from J; bases unmatched to any gene: 7. CDR3 length equals 15 residues. For the CDR3, the DNA is TGTGCCAGCAGCTTCTCAGGGGGCGCCGGCTATGGCTACACCTTC. This translates into CASSFSGGAGYGYTF.

This clonotype was counted at least ten times. This chain joins TRBV7-2 and TRBJ1-1, with TRBD1 identical over 7 bases. Germline V lookup: CDR1 SGHTA, CDR2 FQGNSA. With 3 bases clipped from V and 4 bases from J, the junction kept 5 bases outside the gene matches. This CDR3 region has 14 residues. Here the CDR3 reads CASSFRRQGTEAFF. CDR3 bases: TGTGCCAGCAGCTTTCGTAGACAGGGCACTGAAGCTTTCTTT.

This clonotype was observed a handful of times. The chain joins TRBV5-4 to TRBJ2-7; tentatively, D is TRBD1 (6 bases). Looked up from germline, CDR1 is SGHNT and CDR2 is YYREEE (reference sequence). V dropped 4 bases and J dropped 3 bases, with 14 bases sitting between them. The length of the CDR3 is 14 residues. The CDR3 DNA is TGTGCCAGCAGCCCGGTGGTGGACAGCTACGAGCAGTACTTC. Translation: CASSPVVDSYEQYF.

This clonotype was recorded at least ten times. V gene TRBV9 combines with J gene TRBJ2-7; 7 nucleotides align to TRBD1. There are 15 residues in the CDR3. The V gene end was trimmed by 0 bases and the J gene end by 3 bases; junction bases not matched to a gene: 6. In germline, CDR1 is SGDLS, CDR2 YYNGEE. CDR3 residues: CASSVGGGGYYEQYF. The DNA of the CDR3 is TGTGCCAGCAGCGTAGGAGGGGGCGGTTACTACGAGCAGTACTTC.

The rearrangement joins TRBV11-3 to TRBJ2-7; 9 bases align to TRBD2. The CDR3 runs 14 residues. Germline V gene sequence: CDR1 SGHNT, CDR2 YENEEA. V gave up 6 bases and J gave up 5 bases; unmatched junction bases: 8. The CDR3 reads CASSSGLANHEQYF. The CDR3 DNA follows: TGTGCCAGCAGTTCGGGACTAGCAAACCACGAGCAGTACTTC.

A word on this clonotype: A clone one base away is much larger, so this may be a read error. The chain couples TRBV9 to TRBJ1-5, with D unclear. The CDR3 runs to 15 residues. Germline loops: CDR1 SGDLS, CDR2 YYNGEE. This CDR3 is CTSSVGRAPEQPQHF. The CDR3 DNA is TGTACCAGCAGCGTAGGGCGGGCCCCGGAGCAGCCCCAGCATTTT.

This clonotype has more than one count but fewer than ten. The V gene is TRBV28, the J gene TRBJ2-5; weak D call: TRBD1 (5 bases). This CDR3 comprises 13 residues. Germline-derived CDR1 and CDR2 are MDHEN and SYDVKM. Trimming removed 7 bases from V and 2 bases from J, with 11 bases in between. The CDR3 here is CASNTPGQETQYF. The CDR3, as DNA: TGTGCCAGCAACACCCCAGGGCAAGAGACCCAGTACTTC.

The V call is TRBV6-4, the J call TRBJ1-5, with TRBD1 identical over 7 bases. The trim removed 6 bases at V and 0 bases at J, leaving 5 bases unmatched. This CDR3 contains 15 residues. The germline V gene has CDR1 MRHNA and CDR2 SNTAGT. CDR3 bases: TGTGCCAGCAGAGAGACAGGGTATAGCAATCAGCCCCAGCATTTT. Its translation: CASRETGYSNQPQHF.

This clonotype was found many times. This chain connects TRBV10-3 to TRBJ1-1; no definite D call. Germline CDR1 and CDR2: ENHRY and SYGVKD. The CDR3 covers 13 residues. Deletions cut 2 bases from V and 7 bases from J, with 11 bases between. The CDR3 DNA reads as TGTGCCATCAGTGAGGGGCAGAACGATGAAGCTTTCTTT. Amino acid sequence: CAISEGQNDEAFF.

The sample holds a few counts of this clonotype. At one end the junction does not follow the germline gene, possibly because of a read error. The V and J genes are TRBV28 and TRBJ2-7, with D uncertain. Germline V lookup: CDR1 MDHEN, CDR2 SYDVKM. The CDR3 runs 16 residues. The CDR3 DNA reads as TGTGCCAACAGTTTTTGGCAGGCCCTTGGCCTTTACGAGCAGTACTTC. Residues: CANSFWQALGLYEQYF. Full variable domain (rest looked up from reference TRBV28 and TRBJ2-7): DVKVTQSSRYLVKRTGEKVFLECVQDMDHENMFWYRQDPGLGLRLIYFSYDVKMKEKGDIPEGYSVSREKKERFSLILESASTNQTSMYLCANSFWQALGLYEQYFGPGTRLTVT.

The gene calls are TRBV12-3 or TRBV12-4 and TRBJ1-1; D might be TRBD1 (6 bases). The CDR3 runs to 14 residues. V was clipped by 4 bases and J by 1 base, with 10 bases between them. The chain's CDR3 is CASSWPGQNTEAFF. CDR3 DNA: TGTGCCAGCAGTTGGCCGGGACAGAACACTGAAGCTTTCTTT.